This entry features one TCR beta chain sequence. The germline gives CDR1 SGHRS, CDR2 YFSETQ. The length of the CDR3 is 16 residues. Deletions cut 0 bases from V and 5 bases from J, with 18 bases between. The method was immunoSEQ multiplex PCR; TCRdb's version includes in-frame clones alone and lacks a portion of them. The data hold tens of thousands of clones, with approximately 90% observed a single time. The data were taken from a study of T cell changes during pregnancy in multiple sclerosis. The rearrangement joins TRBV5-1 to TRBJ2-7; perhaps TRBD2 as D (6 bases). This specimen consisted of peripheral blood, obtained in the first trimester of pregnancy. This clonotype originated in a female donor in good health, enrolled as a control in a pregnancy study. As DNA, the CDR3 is TGCGCCAGCAGCTTGGTCTCGGGGGTGGCTCGGGACGAGCAGTACTTC. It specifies CASSLVSGVARDEQYF.